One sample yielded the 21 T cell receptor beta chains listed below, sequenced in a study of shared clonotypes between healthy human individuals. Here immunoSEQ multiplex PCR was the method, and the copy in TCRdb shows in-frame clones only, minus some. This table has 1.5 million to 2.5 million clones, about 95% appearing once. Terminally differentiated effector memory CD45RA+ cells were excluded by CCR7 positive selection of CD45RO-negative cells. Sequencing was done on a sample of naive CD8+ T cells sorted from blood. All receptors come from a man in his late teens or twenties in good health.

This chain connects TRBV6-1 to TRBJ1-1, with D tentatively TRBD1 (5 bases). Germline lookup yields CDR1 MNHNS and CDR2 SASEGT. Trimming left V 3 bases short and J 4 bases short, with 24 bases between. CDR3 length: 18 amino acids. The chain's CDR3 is CASSDPSVAGGYGTEAFF. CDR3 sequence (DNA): TGTGCCAGCAGTGACCCATCCGTGGCGGGGGGGTATGGCACTGAAGCTTTCTTT.

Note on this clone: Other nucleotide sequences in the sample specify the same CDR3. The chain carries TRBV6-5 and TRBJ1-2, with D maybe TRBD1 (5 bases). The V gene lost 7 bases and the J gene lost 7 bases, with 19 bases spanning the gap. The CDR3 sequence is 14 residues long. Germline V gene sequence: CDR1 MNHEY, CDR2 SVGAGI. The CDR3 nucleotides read TGTGCCAGCACTTATAGGGAGGGACCGAGTGGCTACACCTTC. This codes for CASTYREGPSGYTF.

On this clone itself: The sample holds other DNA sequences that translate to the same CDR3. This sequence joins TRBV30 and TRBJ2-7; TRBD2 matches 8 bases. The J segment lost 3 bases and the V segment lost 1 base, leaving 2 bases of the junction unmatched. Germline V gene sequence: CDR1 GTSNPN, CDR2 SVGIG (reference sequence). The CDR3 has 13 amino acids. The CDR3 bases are TGTGCCTGGAGTGCGGGAGGGGACTACGAGCAGTACTTC. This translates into CAWSAGGDYEQYF.

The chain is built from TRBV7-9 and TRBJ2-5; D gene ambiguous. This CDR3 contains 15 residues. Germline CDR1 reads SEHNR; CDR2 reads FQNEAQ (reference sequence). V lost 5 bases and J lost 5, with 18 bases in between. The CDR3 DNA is TGTGCCAGCAGCCCCTCCGGGCCACCTAGGGAGACCCAGTACTTC. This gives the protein CASSPSGPPRETQYF.

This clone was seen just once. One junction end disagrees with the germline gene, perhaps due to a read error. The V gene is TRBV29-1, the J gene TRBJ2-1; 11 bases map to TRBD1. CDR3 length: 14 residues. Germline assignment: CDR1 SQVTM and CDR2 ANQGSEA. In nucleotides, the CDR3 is TGCAGCGTCGAAGGGACAGGGGGGAGGAATGAGCAGTTCTTC. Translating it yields CSVEGTGGRNEQFF.

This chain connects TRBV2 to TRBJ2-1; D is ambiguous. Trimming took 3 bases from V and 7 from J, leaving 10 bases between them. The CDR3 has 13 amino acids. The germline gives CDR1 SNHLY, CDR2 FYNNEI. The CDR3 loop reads CASSEHTENEQFF. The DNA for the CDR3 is TGTGCCAGCAGTGAGCATACAGAAAATGAGCAGTTCTTC.

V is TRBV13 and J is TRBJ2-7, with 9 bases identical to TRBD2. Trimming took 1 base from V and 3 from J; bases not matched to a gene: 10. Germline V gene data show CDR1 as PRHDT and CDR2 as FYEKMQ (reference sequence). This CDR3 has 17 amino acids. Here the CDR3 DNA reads TGTGCCAGCAGCTTAGCAGCGGGGGGATCCCCCCTCTACGAGCAGTACTTC. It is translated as CASSLAAGGSPLYEQYF.

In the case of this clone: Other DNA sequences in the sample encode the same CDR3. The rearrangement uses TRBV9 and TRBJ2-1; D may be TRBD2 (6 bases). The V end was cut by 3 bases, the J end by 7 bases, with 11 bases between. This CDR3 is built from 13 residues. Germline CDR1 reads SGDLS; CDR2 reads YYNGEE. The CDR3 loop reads CASSGEAGNEQFF. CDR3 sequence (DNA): TGTGCCAGCAGCGGGGAGGCGGGGAATGAGCAGTTCTTC.

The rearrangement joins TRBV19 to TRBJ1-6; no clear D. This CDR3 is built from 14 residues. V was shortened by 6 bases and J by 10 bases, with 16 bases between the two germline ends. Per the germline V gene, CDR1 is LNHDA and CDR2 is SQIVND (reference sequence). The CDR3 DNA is TGTGCCAGTAGCCTGGACGCGGAAAGCTCACCCCTCCACTTT. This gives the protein CASSLDAESSPLHF.

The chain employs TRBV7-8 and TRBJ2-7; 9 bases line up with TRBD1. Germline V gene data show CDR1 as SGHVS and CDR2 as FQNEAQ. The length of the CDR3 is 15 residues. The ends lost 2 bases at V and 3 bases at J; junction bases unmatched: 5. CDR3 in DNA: TGTGCCAGCAGCTTAAACCCGGGACAGGGCTACGAGCAGTACTTC. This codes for CASSLNPGQGYEQYF.

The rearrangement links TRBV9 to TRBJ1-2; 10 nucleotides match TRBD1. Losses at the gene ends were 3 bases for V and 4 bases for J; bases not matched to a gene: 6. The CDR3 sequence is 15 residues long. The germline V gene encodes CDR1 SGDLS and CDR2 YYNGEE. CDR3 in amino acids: CASSGQGAPGYGYTF. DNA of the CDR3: TGTGCCAGCAGCGGACAGGGGGCGCCGGGCTATGGCTACACCTTC.

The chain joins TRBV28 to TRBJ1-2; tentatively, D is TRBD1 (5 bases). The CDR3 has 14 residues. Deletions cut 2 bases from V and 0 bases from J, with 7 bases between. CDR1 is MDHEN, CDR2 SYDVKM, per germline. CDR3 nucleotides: TGTGCCAGCAGTTTAGGACACACTAACTATGGCTACACCTTC. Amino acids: CASSLGHTNYGYTF.

For the CDR3, the DNA is TGCGCCAGCAGCCAAGATGGACAGGGCAGTGTTGAGTACTTC. Its protein product is CASSQDGQGSVEYF. The rearrangement uses TRBV4-3 and TRBJ2-7, with TRBD1 identical over 8 bases. The CDR3 length is 14 residues. Germline V CDR1 and CDR2: LGHNA, YSLEER. The junction had 9 bases not matched to a gene; V was cut back by 0 bases and J by 11 bases.

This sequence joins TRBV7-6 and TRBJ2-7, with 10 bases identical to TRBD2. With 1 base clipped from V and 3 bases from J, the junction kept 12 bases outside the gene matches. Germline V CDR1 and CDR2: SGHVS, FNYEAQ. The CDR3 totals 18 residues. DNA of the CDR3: TGTGCCAGCAGCTTAGATCCGCCTACTAGCGGGAACTACTACGAGCAGTACTTC. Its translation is CASSLDPPTSGNYYEQYF.

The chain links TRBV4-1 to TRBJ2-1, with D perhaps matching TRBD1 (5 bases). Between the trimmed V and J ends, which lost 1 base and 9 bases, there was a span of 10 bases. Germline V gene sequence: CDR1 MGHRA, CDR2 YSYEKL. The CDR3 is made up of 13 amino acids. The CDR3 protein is CASSQVQGGEQFF. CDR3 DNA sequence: TGCGCCAGCAGCCAAGTGCAGGGTGGTGAGCAGTTCTTC.

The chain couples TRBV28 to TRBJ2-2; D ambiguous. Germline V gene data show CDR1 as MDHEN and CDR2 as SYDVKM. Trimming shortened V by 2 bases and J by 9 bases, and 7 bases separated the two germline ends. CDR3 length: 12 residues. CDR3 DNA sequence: TGTGCCAGCAGTTTAACCCTAAGGGAGCTGTTTTTT. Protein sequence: CASSLTLRELFF.

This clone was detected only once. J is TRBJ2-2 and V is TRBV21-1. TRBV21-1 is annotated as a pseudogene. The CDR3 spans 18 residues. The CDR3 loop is CASSKAESGPLNTGELFF. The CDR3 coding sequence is TGTGCCAGCAGCAAAGCGGAGTCGGGCCCATTAAACACCGGGGAGCTGTTTTTT.

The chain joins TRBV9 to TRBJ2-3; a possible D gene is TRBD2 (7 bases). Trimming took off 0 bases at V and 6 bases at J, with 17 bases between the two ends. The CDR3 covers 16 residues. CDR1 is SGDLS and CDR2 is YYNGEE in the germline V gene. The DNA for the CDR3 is TGTGCCAGCAGCGTAGTTGAGGGGGGGCCCCCCGATACGCAGTATTTT. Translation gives CASSVVEGGPPDTQYF.

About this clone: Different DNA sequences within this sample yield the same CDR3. The CDR3 loop reads CASSDDGNQPQHF. The CDR3 DNA reads as TGTGCCAGCAGTGATGACGGGAATCAGCCCCAGCATTTT. V gene TRBV9 combines with J gene TRBJ1-5; D call uncertain. The CDR3 has 13 amino acids. Per the germline V gene, CDR1 is SGDLS and CDR2 is YYNGEE. V was pared by 5 bases and J by 4 bases, with 10 bases between.

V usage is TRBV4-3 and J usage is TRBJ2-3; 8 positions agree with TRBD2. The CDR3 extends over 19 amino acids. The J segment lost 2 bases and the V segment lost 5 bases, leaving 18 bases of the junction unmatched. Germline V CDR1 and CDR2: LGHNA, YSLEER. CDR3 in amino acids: CASSSHRSAAGVITDTQYF. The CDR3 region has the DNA TGCGCCAGCAGCTCTCATCGAAGTGCAGCGGGAGTTATCACAGATACGCAGTATTTT.

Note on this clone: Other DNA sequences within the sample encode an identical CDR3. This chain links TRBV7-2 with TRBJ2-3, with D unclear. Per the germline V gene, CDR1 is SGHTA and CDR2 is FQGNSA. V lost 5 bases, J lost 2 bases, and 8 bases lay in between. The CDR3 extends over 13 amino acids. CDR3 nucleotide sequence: TGTGCCAGCAGCACCGACTCCACAGATACGCAGTATTTT. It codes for CASSTDSTDTQYF.